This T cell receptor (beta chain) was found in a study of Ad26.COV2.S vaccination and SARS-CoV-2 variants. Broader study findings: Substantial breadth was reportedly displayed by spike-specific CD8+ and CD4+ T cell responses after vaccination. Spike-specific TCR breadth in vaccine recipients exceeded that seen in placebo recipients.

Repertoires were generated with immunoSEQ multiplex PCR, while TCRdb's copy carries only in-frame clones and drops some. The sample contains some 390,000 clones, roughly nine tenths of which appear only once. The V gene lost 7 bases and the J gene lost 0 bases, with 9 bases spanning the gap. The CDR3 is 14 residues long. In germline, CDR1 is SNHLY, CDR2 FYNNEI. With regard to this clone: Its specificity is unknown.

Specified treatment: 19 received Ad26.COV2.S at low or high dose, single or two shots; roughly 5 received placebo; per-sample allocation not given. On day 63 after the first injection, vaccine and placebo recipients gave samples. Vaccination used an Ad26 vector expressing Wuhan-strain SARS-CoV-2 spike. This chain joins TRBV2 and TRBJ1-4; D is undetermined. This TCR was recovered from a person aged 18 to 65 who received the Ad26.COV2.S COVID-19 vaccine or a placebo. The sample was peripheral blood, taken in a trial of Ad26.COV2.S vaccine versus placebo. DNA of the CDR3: TGTGCCAGCACCCTGGCTTCAACTAATGAAAAACTGTTTTTT. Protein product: CASTLASTNEKLFF. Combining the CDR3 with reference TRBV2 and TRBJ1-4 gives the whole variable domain EPEVTQTPSHQVTQMGQEVILRCVPISNHLYFYWYRQILGQKVEFLVSFYNNEISEKSEIFDDQFSVERPDGSNFTLKIRSTKLEDSAMYFCASTLASTNEKLFFGSGTQLSVL.